This passage covers 24 T cell receptor beta chains from one sample sequenced in a study of cytomegalovirus exposure and HLA in healthy donors. With 60 Vbeta and 13 Jbeta primers, the PCR was carried out. The assay was immunoSEQ multiplex PCR, and TCRdb's table has in-frame clones only and misses some. The data hold some 200,000 clones, with around 80% observed a single time. The sample consisted of PBMCs. The source of these receptors is a girl aged 2-10 years in good health and CMV-seronegative.

This chain connects TRBV4-1 to TRBJ2-7, with a possible D match to TRBD2 (5 bases). V was cut by 0 bases and J by 4 bases, with 10 bases left in between. Germline CDR1 reads MGHRA; CDR2 reads YSYEKL. The CDR3 consists of 14 residues. DNA for the CDR3: TGCGCCAGCAGCCAAGATCGACGAGGGTACGAGCAGTACTTC. Its protein is CASSQDRRGYEQYF.

The chain recombines TRBV7-9 with TRBJ2-1, with unresolved D. Trimming took 3 bases from V and 14 from J, leaving 11 bases between them. Germline-derived CDR1 and CDR2 are SEHNR and FQNEAQ (reference sequence). This CDR3 contains 11 residues. The CDR3 sequence: CASSFASEEFF. The CDR3 coding sequence is TGTGCCAGCAGCTTTGCTTCAGAGGAGTTCTTC. Variable domain in full (rest from reference TRBV7-9 and TRBJ2-1): DTGVSQNPRHKITKRGQNVTFRCDPISEHNRLYWYRQTLGQGPEFLTYFQNEAQLEKSRLLSDRFSAERPKGSFSTLEIQRTEQGDSAMYLCASSFASEEFFGPGTRLTVL.

CDR3 nucleotide sequence: TGTGCCATCTCCCAGGGGGTCCTTAGAGGCTACACCTTC. Its protein is CAISQGVLRGYTF. V is TRBV6-1 and J is TRBJ1-2, with 7 nucleotides matching TRBD1. The CDR3 is 13 amino acids. CDR1 is MNHNS, CDR2 SASEGT, per germline. J was trimmed by 8 bases and V by 10 bases; bases with no gene match: 13.

The V gene is TRBV5-6, the J gene TRBJ2-5; D unresolved. Near its end, the DNA agrees better with TRBJ2-7, so the J call may be wrong. Germline CDR1 SGHDT, CDR2 YYEEEE. The CDR3 length is 12 residues. DNA for the CDR3: TGTGCCAGCAGCTTGGTTTCCTACGAGCAGTACTTC. Its translation: CASSLVSYEQYF.

V usage is TRBV7-9 and J usage is TRBJ2-3; TRBD2 matches 14 bases. Germline values: CDR1 SEHNR, CDR2 FQNEAQ (reference sequence). The CDR3 is 16 amino acids. V shed 3 bases and J 3 bases; nucleotides not matched to a gene: 2. DNA for the CDR3: TGTGCCAGCAGCTTGGGACTAGCGGGGGAGACAGATACGCAGTATTTT. Protein sequence: CASSLGLAGETDTQYF.

The CDR3 sequence is CASSQDRGVETQYF. The CDR3 DNA reads TGTGCCAGCAGCCAAGATCGGGGGGTCGAGACCCAGTACTTC. This chain joins TRBV4-2 and TRBJ2-5; 7 nucleotides align to TRBD2. The CDR3 sequence is 14 residues long. The J segment lost 5 bases and the V segment lost 0 bases, leaving 3 bases of the junction unmatched. The germline V gene encodes CDR1 LGHNA and CDR2 YNFKEQ.

This rearrangement joins TRBV10-2 to TRBJ2-7; D is possibly TRBD2 (6 bases). Germline V gene sequence: CDR1 WSHSY, CDR2 SAAADI. This CDR3 comprises 13 residues. V was cut by 8 bases and J by 7 bases, with 18 bases left in between. The CDR3 region is CASAIGEEREQYF. CDR3 sequence (DNA): TGCGCCAGCGCGATCGGGGAGGAAAGAGAGCAGTACTTC.

This chain links TRBV19 with TRBJ1-1, with D maybe TRBD1 (5 bases). This CDR3 is 12 amino acids long. The V end lost 10 bases, the J end lost 9 bases, and 18 bases lay between the germline ends. The germline V gene has CDR1 LNHDA and CDR2 SQIVND (reference sequence). The CDR3 bases are TGTGCCACCAGGGTTGAAGGACGGCAAGCTTTCTTT. It codes for CATRVEGRQAFF.

The chain joins TRBV19 to TRBJ2-1, with TRBD2 matching over 8 bases. The V gene end was trimmed by 7 bases and the J gene end by 2 bases; junction bases not matched to a gene: 4. The CDR3 extends over 14 amino acids. CDR1 LNHDA and CDR2 SQIVND come from the germline V gene (reference sequence). CDR3 nucleotides: TGTGCCAGTACGTACGGGGGGGCCTACAATGAGCAGTTCTTC. Its protein product is CASTYGGAYNEQFF.

The chain employs TRBV6-6 and TRBJ1-1; TRBD1 agrees at 7 bases. This CDR3 contains 15 residues. Germline-derived CDR1 and CDR2 are MNHNY and SVGAGI (reference sequence). V trimming: 4 bases; J trimming: 10 bases; junction bases outside the gene matches: 15. DNA of the CDR3: TGTGCCAGCAGTTTCCAACTACAGGGGTCGGAGGGAGCTTTCTTT. As protein: CASSFQLQGSEGAFF.

The V and J genes are TRBV7-9 and TRBJ2-3; D is undetermined. CDR3 length: 16 residues. Per the germline V gene, CDR1 is SEHNR and CDR2 is FQNEAQ (reference sequence). Trimming took 4 bases from V and 5 from J, leaving 19 bases between them. The chain's CDR3 is CASSYGAIYPKDTQYF. Here the CDR3 DNA reads TGTGCCAGCAGCTATGGAGCCATCTATCCCAAAGATACGCAGTATTTT.

The chain has TRBV30 and TRBJ1-2; 7 bases are a match to TRBD1. CDR1 GTSNPN and CDR2 SVGIG come from the germline V gene (reference sequence). The CDR3 runs to 13 residues. Losses at the gene ends were 2 bases for V and 7 bases for J; bases not matched to a gene: 7. CDR3 in amino acids: CAWSKGAPGGYTF. The CDR3 bases are TGTGCCTGGAGTAAGGGGGCCCCGGGTGGCTACACCTTC.

The chain links TRBV19 to TRBJ1-2, with 7 bases lining up with TRBD1. V lost 6 bases to trimming and J lost 3 bases; unmatched junction nucleotides: 7. In germline, CDR1 is LNHDA, CDR2 SQIVND (reference sequence). The length of the CDR3 is 14 residues. The CDR3 nucleotides read TGTGCCAGTAGGACAGGGCAGGGTTACTATGGCTACACCTTC. Protein: CASRTGQGYYGYTF.

V gene TRBV4-1 combines with J gene TRBJ2-1, with 9 bases identical to TRBD2. Germline assignment: CDR1 MGHRA and CDR2 YSYEKL. The J segment lost 4 bases and the V segment lost 1 base, leaving 5 bases of the junction unmatched. The CDR3 length is 16 residues. The CDR3 DNA follows: TGCGCCAGCAGCCAAGTTCTAGCGGGGAAATACAATGAGCAGTTCTTC. Protein: CASSQVLAGKYNEQFF.

The CDR3 protein is CASSQTAGTGGAGYGYTF. The CDR3 DNA reads as TGTGCCAGCAGCCAAACCGCGGGGACAGGGGGCGCCGGCTATGGCTACACCTTC. The rearrangement links TRBV4-2 to TRBJ1-2; 12 nucleotides align to TRBD1. The CDR3 is 18 amino acids. In germline, CDR1 is LGHNA, CDR2 YNFKEQ. With 2 bases clipped from V and 4 bases from J, the junction kept 11 bases outside the gene matches.

The sample holds a few counts of this clone. The J gene is TRBJ2-7, the V gene TRBV12-5, with TRBD1 matching 8 bases. The trim removed 5 bases at V and 6 bases at J, leaving 9 bases unmatched. Germline CDR1 reads LGHNT; CDR2 reads FRNRAP. This CDR3 contains 14 residues. This CDR3 reads CASGLSRTGREQYF. The CDR3 DNA reads TGTGCTAGTGGTCTCTCCCGGACAGGGCGCGAGCAGTACTTC.

This rearrangement joins TRBV29-1 to TRBJ1-1; TRBD1 agrees at 7 bases. The CDR3 totals 11 residues. V dropped 4 bases and J dropped 6; count of bases not matched to a gene: 2. In germline, CDR1 is SQVTM, CDR2 ANQGSEA. The CDR3 bases are TGCAGCGTTGTCGGGACAGCTGAAGCTTTCTTT. Translating it yields CSVVGTAEAFF.

This chain joins TRBV29-1 and TRBJ1-3, with a possible D match to TRBD1 (6 bases). The CDR3 sequence is 12 residues long. Trimming removed 7 bases from V and 4 bases from J, with 11 bases in between. Germline loops: CDR1 SQVTM, CDR2 ANQGSEA. CDR3 protein: CSAWGGGNTIYF. CDR3 sequence (DNA): TGCAGCGCGTGGGGGGGCGGAAACACCATATATTTT.

The chain joins TRBV9 to TRBJ2-2, with a possible D match to TRBD2 (6 bases). The germline V and J ends were trimmed by 0 bases and 4 bases, with 10 bases remaining between them. The CDR3 consists of 15 residues. Per germline, CDR1 SGDLS and CDR2 YYNGEE. This CDR3 reads CASSVAPGVTGELFF. DNA for the CDR3: TGTGCCAGCAGCGTAGCTCCGGGGGTCACCGGGGAGCTGTTTTTT.

This chain links TRBV5-1 with TRBJ2-5, with 13 positions matching TRBD2. CDR1 and CDR2 (germline): SGHRS, YFSETQ. The CDR3 spans 19 residues. V dropped 0 bases and J dropped 0; count of bases not matched to a gene: 8. The CDR3, as DNA: TGCGCCAGCAGCTTGGCCCCGGGACTAGCGGGGAGGTACCAAGAGACCCAGTACTTC. Translation gives CASSLAPGLAGRYQETQYF.

This sequence joins TRBV30 and TRBJ1-5; D gene ambiguous. This CDR3 spans 15 amino acids. The V end was cut by 1 base, the J end by 0 bases, with 10 bases between. Germline CDR1 and CDR2: GTSNPN and SVGIG (reference sequence). CDR3 DNA sequence: TGTGCCTGGAGTGGGCCAGGTTATAGCAATCAGCCCCAGCATTTT. Translation: CAWSGPGYSNQPQHF.

This clone has a handful of counts. This chain joins TRBV2 and TRBJ1-5; D ambiguous. V lost 4 bases to trimming and J lost 0 bases, with 7 bases between them. The CDR3 consists of 14 residues. The germline V gene has CDR1 SNHLY and CDR2 FYNNEI. CDR3 amino acids: CASSVEVSNQPQHF. For the CDR3, the DNA is TGTGCCAGCAGTGTAGAAGTTAGCAATCAGCCCCAGCATTTT.

V and J are TRBV27 and TRBJ2-2; 8 bases fit TRBD1. With V trimmed by 5 bases and J by 0 bases, 11 bases remained unmatched. The V gene's germline CDR1 is MNHEY and CDR2 SMNVEV (reference sequence). The CDR3 is 18 amino acids. The chain's CDR3 is CASSLHPDRAANTGELFF. Here the CDR3 DNA reads TGTGCCAGCAGTCTCCACCCGGACAGGGCCGCGAACACCGGGGAGCTGTTTTTT.

This chain links TRBV2 with TRBJ2-1; 7 nucleotides line up with TRBD2. Per germline, CDR1 SNHLY and CDR2 FYNNEI. V lost 4 bases, J lost 12 bases, and 0 bases stayed unmatched. The CDR3 has 10 amino acids. This chain's CDR3 is CASSGGGQFF. The CDR3 DNA follows: TGTGCCAGCAGTGGCGGGGGGCAGTTCTTC.